The 4 T cell receptor beta chains below were found in one sample sequenced in a study of T cell responses to AZD1222 COVID-19 vaccine. Data came from immunoSEQ multiplex PCR; TCRdb stores just in-frame clones and leaves some out. The table records 200,000 to 300,000 clones, approximately 93% of them present only once. The sequences come from peripheral blood, collected on day 0 of AZD1222 vaccination. Receptor source: an adult in good health.

V gene TRBV3-1 (or the pseudogene TRBV3-2) combines with J gene TRBJ2-1; 8 bases are shared with TRBD2. This CDR3 is built from 16 residues. Germline CDR1 LGHDT, CDR2 YNNKEL (reference sequence). After removal of 4 bases from V and 0 bases from J, the junction contained 5 bases not matched to a gene. CDR3 coding DNA: TGTGCCAGCAGCCCACGTCGGGGGGGCTCCTACAATGAGCAGTTCTTC. It codes for CASSPRRGGSYNEQFF.

The J gene is TRBJ2-6, the V gene TRBV10-3; D is unclear. Germline assignment: CDR1 ENHRY and CDR2 SYGVKD. Trimming pared 5 bases from V and 4 bases from J, leaving 21 bases between. This CDR3 spans 18 amino acids. This CDR3 reads CAISRAGTIYGGANVLTF. CDR3 bases: TGTGCCATCAGTCGAGCTGGAACCATTTATGGAGGGGCCAACGTCCTGACTTTC.

The rearrangement joins TRBV30 to TRBJ1-2; D gene ambiguous. Germline values: CDR1 GTSNPN, CDR2 SVGIG (reference sequence). The CDR3 runs 12 residues. The V end was cut by 2 bases, the J end by 8 bases, with 12 bases between. This chain's CDR3 is CAWSPYFGGYTF. DNA for the CDR3: TGTGCCTGGAGTCCCTACTTTGGCGGCTACACCTTC.

The chain combines TRBV6-5 with TRBJ1-3; D remains unclear. The CDR3 contains 14 residues. CDR1 MNHEY and CDR2 SVGAGI come from the germline V gene. Trimming cost V 6 bases and J 6 bases, with 15 bases left between them. CDR3 bases: TGTGCCAGCAGACCCGCGGGTCTGGTAAACACCATATATTTT. Residues: CASRPAGLVNTIYF.